The 3 T cell receptor beta chains below all came from one sample that was sequenced in a study of blood T cell repertoires in COVID-19 (dated by TCRdb to about 2020). The receptor library was made with the immunoSEQ multiplex PCR assay. Held by TCRdb, this immuneACCESS table contains in-frame sequences only and omits some clones. Under half of the omission traces to an unresolved V gene where checked; the cause of the rest is unknown. This sample comprises around 99,000 clones, 84% of them detected only once. The ten largest make up approximately 7% of the sample. Sequences were obtained from peripheral blood. These receptor sequences come from a woman aged 45-65 years with acute or convalescent COVID-19.

This clone was found once. The chain carries TRBV7-8 and TRBJ2-2, with D unclear. CDR1 is SGHVS and CDR2 is FQNEAQ in the germline V gene. This CDR3 comprises 15 residues. Trimming removed 1 base from V and 2 bases from J, with 8 bases in between. The CDR3, as DNA: TGTGCCAGCAGCTTAGTAAACAGAAACACCGGGGAGCTGTTTTTT. It codes for CASSLVNRNTGELFF.

This chain connects TRBV9 to TRBJ1-2, with TRBD1 matching over 8 bases. V shed 0 bases and J 10 bases; nucleotides not matched to a gene: 8. The germline V gene has CDR1 SGDLS and CDR2 YYNGEE. The length of the CDR3 is 14 residues. CDR3 in DNA: TGTGCCAGCAGCGTAGTGGCTCAGGGGGCGGCCTACACCTTC. This sequence encodes CASSVVAQGAAYTF.

The V call is TRBV11-2, the J call TRBJ1-2; D is ambiguous. Germline CDR1 reads SGHAT; CDR2 reads FQNNGV. Deletions cut 4 bases from V and 8 bases from J, with 14 bases between. There are 13 residues in the CDR3. CDR3 residues: CASSSGSTYGYTF. In DNA, the CDR3 is TGTGCCAGCAGCTCGGGGAGCACGTACGGCTACACCTTC.